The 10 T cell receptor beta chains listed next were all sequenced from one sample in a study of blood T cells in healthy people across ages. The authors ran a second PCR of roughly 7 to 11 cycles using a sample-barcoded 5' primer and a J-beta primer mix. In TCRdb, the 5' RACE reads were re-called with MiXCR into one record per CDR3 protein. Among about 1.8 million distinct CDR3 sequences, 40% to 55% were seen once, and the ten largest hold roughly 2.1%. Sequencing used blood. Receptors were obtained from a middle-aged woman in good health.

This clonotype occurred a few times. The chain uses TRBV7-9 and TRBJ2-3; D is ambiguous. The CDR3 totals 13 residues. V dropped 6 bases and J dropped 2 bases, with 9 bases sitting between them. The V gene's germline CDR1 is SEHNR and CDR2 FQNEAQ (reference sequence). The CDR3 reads CASRSDNTDTQYF. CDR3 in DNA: TGTGCCAGCAGGTCAGACAACACAGATACGCAGTATTTT. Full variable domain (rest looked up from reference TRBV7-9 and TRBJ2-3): DTGVSQNPRHKITKRGQNVTFRCDPISEHNRLYWYRQTLGQGPEFLTYFQNEAQLEKSRLLSDRFSAERPKGSFSTLEIQRTEQGDSAMYLCASRSDNTDTQYFGPGTRLTVL.

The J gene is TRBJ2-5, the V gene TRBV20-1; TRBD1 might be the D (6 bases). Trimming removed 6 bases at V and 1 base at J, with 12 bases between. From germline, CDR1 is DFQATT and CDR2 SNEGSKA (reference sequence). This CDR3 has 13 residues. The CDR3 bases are TGCAGTGCCCTCGACAGGACCCAAGAGACCCAGTACTTC. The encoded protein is CSALDRTQETQYF.

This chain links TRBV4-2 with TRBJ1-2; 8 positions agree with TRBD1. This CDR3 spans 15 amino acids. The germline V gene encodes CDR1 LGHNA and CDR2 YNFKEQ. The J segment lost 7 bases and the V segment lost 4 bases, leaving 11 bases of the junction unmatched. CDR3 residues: CASSPTRTGPGGYTF. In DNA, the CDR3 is TGTGCCAGCAGCCCGACGCGGACAGGGCCTGGTGGCTACACCTTC.

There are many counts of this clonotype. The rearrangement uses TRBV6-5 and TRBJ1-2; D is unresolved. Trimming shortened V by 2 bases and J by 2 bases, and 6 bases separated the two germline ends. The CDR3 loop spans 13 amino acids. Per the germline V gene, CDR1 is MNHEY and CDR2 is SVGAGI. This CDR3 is CASSYGENYGYTF. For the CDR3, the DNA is TGTGCCAGCAGTTACGGGGAGAACTATGGCTACACCTTC.

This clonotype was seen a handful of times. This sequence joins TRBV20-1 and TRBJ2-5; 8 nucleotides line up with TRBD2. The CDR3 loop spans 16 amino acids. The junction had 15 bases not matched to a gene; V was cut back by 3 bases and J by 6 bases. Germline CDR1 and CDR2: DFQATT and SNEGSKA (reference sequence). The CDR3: CSARPITSGGTKTQYF. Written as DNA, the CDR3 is TGCAGTGCTAGGCCTATTACAAGCGGGGGAACTAAGACCCAGTACTTC.

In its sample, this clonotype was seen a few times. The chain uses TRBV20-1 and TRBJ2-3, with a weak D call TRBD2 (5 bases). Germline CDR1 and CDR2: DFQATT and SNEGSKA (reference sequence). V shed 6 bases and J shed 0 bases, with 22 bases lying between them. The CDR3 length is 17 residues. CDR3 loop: CSARRLGEAASTDTQYF. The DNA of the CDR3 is TGCAGTGCAAGGCGGCTTGGGGAAGCGGCTAGCACAGATACGCAGTATTTT.

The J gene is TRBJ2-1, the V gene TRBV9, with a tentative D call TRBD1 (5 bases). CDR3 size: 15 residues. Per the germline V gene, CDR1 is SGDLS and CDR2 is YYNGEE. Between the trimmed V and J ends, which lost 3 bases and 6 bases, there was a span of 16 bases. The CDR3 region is CASSAPDNPGNEQFF. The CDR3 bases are TGTGCCAGCAGCGCCCCGGACAATCCCGGCAATGAGCAGTTCTTC.

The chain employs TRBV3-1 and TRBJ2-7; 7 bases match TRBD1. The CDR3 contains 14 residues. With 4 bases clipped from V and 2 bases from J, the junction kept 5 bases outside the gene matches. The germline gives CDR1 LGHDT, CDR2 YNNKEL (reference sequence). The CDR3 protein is CASSRRGLAYEQYF. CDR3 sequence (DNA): TGTGCCAGCAGCCGCAGGGGGTTAGCCTACGAGCAGTACTTC.

The CDR3 spells CASQVDSGETQYF. DNA for the CDR3: TGTGCCAGCCAAGTGGACAGCGGAGAGACCCAGTACTTC. V is TRBV3-1 and J is TRBJ2-5; TRBD1 might be the D (6 bases). Germline values: CDR1 LGHDT, CDR2 YNNKEL (reference sequence). This CDR3 region has 13 residues. With 8 bases removed from V and 4 bases from J, the gap between germline ends came to 14 bases.

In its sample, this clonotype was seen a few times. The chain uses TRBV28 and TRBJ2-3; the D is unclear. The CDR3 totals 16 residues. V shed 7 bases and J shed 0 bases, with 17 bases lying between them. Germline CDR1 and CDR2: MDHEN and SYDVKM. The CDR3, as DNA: TGTGCCAGCACCAAGGGATTCGACCTTAGCACAGATACGCAGTATTTT. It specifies CASTKGFDLSTDTQYF.